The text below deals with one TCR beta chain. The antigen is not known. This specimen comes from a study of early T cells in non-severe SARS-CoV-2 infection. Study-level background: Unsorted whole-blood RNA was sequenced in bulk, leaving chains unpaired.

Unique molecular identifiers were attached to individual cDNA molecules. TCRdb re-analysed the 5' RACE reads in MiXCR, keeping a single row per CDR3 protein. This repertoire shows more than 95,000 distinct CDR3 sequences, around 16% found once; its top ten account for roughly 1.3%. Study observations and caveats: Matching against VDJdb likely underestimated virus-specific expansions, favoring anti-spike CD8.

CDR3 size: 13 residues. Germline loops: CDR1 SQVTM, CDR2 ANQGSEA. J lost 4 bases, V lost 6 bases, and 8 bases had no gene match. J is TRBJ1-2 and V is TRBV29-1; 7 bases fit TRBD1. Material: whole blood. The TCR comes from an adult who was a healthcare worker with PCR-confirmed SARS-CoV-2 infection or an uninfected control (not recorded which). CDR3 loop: CSVEYRGAYGYTF. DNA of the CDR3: TGCAGCGTGGAATACAGGGGAGCCTATGGCTACACCTTC.